The present TCR beta chain was sequenced within a study of vaccination effects on CD4 cells after COVID-19. Study-level points and caveats: Convalescent patients were scarce, and early post-infection timepoints were absent. Late post-vaccination samples showed marked contraction of infection- and vaccine-induced clones.

A word on this clone: The antigen remains undetermined.

V lost 6 bases and J 8 bases, leaving 13 bases between the germline ends. The CDR3 totals 13 residues. Per germline, CDR1 KGHSH and CDR2 LQKENI. Between days 10 and 11 of culture, CD4+ T cells were separated out. Vaccinated recipients, who were negative for nucleocapsid antibodies, had no history of SARS-CoV-2 infection. The assay was immunoSEQ multiplex PCR, and TCRdb's table has in-frame clones only and misses some. The table records approximately 37,000 clones, 82% of them present only once. The sequencing here drew on CD4+ T cells from PBMCs cultured without peptide, taken before COVID-19 vaccination. J is TRBJ1-4 and V is TRBV18; D unresolved. This receptor was taken from a human donor who received a COVID-19 vaccine. The CDR3 region has the DNA TGTGCCAGCTCCCAGCCGCCGCAGGAAAAACTGTTTTTT. Its protein is CASSQPPQEKLFF.